This T cell receptor (beta chain) derives from a study of cytomegalovirus exposure and HLA in healthy donors. On the study more broadly: The same platform was used for the 90 to 150 validation repertoires as for the approximately 720 first-cohort repertoires, as reported in a later analysis.

General observations from the study: TCR clusters originating in the first cohort tended to co-occur in the 120 validation repertoires, according to a later analysis. The authors enumerated roughly 160 TCR beta chains as linked to cytomegalovirus.

The V end lost 7 bases, the J end lost 10 bases, and 28 bases lay between the germline ends. The CDR3 is 15 residues long. Germline-derived CDR1 and CDR2 are SQVTM and ANQGSEA. Sequencing was performed with immunoSEQ multiplex PCR; in TCRdb, only in-frame clones are kept and a portion is missing. This sample has about 98,000 clones, with about 95% found just once. In regard to this clone: Its matching antigen is unknown.

The sample consisted of PBMCs. V is TRBV29-1 and J is TRBJ1-2, with no clear D. The sequence was collected from a woman aged 18-29 years in good health and CMV-seronegative. CDR3 amino acids: CSAGDSPNHPGTYTF. The CDR3 DNA reads TGCAGCGCCGGAGATAGCCCAAACCATCCGGGTACCTACACCTTC.